These 20 T cell receptor beta chains were sequenced from one sample in a study of T cells in Graves' hyperthyroidism and ophthalmopathy. Amplification targeted TCR beta CDR3 regions from RNA transcripts. First-round RT-PCR with HTBI primers amplified the TCR CDR3 region. Each CDR3 protein is one row after TCRdb ran MiXCR on the multiplex PCR reads. Of some 300,000 distinct CDR3 sequences listed, approximately 13% are singletons. Sequenced input: blood. Receptors originate from a woman aged 40 to 50 with Graves' hyperthyroidism.

This clonotype appeared once. This chain connects TRBV5-5 to TRBJ2-2; D perhaps matches TRBD2 (5 bases). V gave up 2 bases and J gave up 3 bases, with 11 bases separating them. Germline CDR1 reads SGHKS; CDR2 reads YYEKEE (reference sequence). The CDR3 is made up of 15 amino acids. As DNA, the CDR3 is TGTGCCAGCAGCTTCGGAACTAGTGACACCGGGGAGCTGTTTTTT. This sequence encodes CASSFGTSDTGELFF.

J is TRBJ2-7 and V is TRBV19; a weak D match, TRBD2 (5 bases). The CDR3 is 13 amino acids. V gave up 5 bases and J gave up 6 bases, with 14 bases separating them. Looked up from germline, CDR1 is LNHDA and CDR2 is SQIVND (reference sequence). DNA of the CDR3: TGTGCCAGTAGTGACTATAGAGTGAGCGAGCAGTACTTC. Its protein is CASSDYRVSEQYF.

This clonotype has a handful of counts. CDR3 region: CASSQATGGTYEQYF. The CDR3 DNA reads as TGTGCCAGCTCACAGGCGACAGGCGGCACATACGAGCAGTACTTC. The V gene is TRBV18, the J gene TRBJ2-7; a possible D gene is TRBD1 (6 bases). The germline V gene has CDR1 KGHSH and CDR2 LQKENI. This CDR3 spans 15 amino acids. Trimming left V 4 bases short and J 4 bases short, with 17 bases between.

This clonotype occurred many times. The chain is built from TRBV2 and TRBJ1-1, with D perhaps TRBD1 (6 bases). This CDR3 is built from 13 residues. Germline V gives CDR1 SNHLY, CDR2 FYNNEI. The V and J ends lost 5 bases and 1 base respectively, with 8 bases between them. The DNA of the CDR3 is TGTGCCAGCAGTCGGACAGAGAACACTGAAGCTTTCTTT. This encodes CASSRTENTEAFF.

This clonotype has a handful of counts. The chain links TRBV9 to TRBJ2-5; D might be TRBD2 (7 bases). Trimming stripped 6 bases from V and 5 bases from J, with 17 bases between. The CDR3 totals 14 residues. Per germline, CDR1 SGDLS and CDR2 YYNGEE. The CDR3 is CASNSRGLGETQYF. In DNA form, the CDR3 reads TGTGCCAGCAACTCGCGGGGGCTGGGGGAGACCCAGTACTTC.

This clonotype was observed many times. The chain joins TRBV2 to TRBJ2-1; 7 bases agree with TRBD2. The CDR3 is 12 amino acids. V gave up 10 bases and J gave up 3 bases; unmatched junction bases: 3. Germline loops: CDR1 SNHLY, CDR2 FYNNEI. The CDR3 reads CATSGIYNEQFF. CDR3 nucleotide sequence: TGTGCCACTAGCGGAATCTACAATGAGCAGTTCTTC. Variable domain in full (rest from reference TRBV2 and TRBJ2-1): EPEVTQTPSHQVTQMGQEVILRCVPISNHLYFYWYRQILGQKVEFLVSFYNNEISEKSEIFDDQFSVERPDGSNFTLKIRSTKLEDSAMYFCATSGIYNEQFFGPGTRLTVL.

The table lists this clonotype with a few counts. The rearrangement links TRBV27 to TRBJ2-1; 8 bases align to TRBD1. This CDR3 is 15 amino acids long. Germline V gene sequence: CDR1 MNHEY, CDR2 SMNVEV (reference sequence). V trimming: 4 bases; J trimming: 9 bases; junction bases outside the gene matches: 11. In DNA, the CDR3 is TGTGCCAGCAGTTCCCGGGACAGGTCCCATTTTGAGCAGTTCTTC. Protein: CASSSRDRSHFEQFF.

This clonotype was recorded many times. This chain links TRBV27 with TRBJ2-1, with D tentatively TRBD1 or TRBD2 (6 bases each). Germline V gives CDR1 MNHEY, CDR2 SMNVEV (reference sequence). V shed 5 bases and J shed 3 bases, with 20 bases lying between them. The CDR3 is 17 residues long. The chain's CDR3 is CASSPTGGGNFYNEQFF. The CDR3 DNA is TGTGCCAGCAGTCCCACCGGAGGGGGTAATTTCTACAATGAGCAGTTCTTC.

This clonotype occurred many times. One end of the junction varies from germline; a read error may be responsible. The J gene is TRBJ2-1, the V gene TRBV18; D may be TRBD1 (7 bases). The length of the CDR3 is 15 residues. CDR1 is KGHSH and CDR2 is LQKENI in the germline V gene. In DNA, the CDR3 is TGTACCAGCTCATCAAGGGACAGCGGGTACAATGAGCAGTTCTTC. Its protein product is CTSSSRDSGYNEQFF.

On this clonotype: With a much larger clone just one base away, this may be a read error. The chain uses TRBV6-1 and TRBJ2-7; 8 nucleotides match TRBD1. The CDR3 spans 13 residues. With V trimmed by 7 bases and J by 7 bases, 9 bases remained unmatched. Germline V lookup: CDR1 MNHNS, CDR2 SASEGT. The CDR3 sequence is CASTPDRGGEQYF. CDR3 DNA sequence: TGTGCCAGCACCCCCGACAGGGGTGGTGAGCAGTACTTC.

This clonotype was counted ten times or more. The CDR3 DNA reads TGTGCCAGCAGTGAAGGACTAAGCACAGATACGCAGTATTTT. Its protein is CASSEGLSTDTQYF. The chain employs TRBV6-1 and TRBJ2-3; D is possibly TRBD2 (5 bases). In germline, CDR1 is MNHNS, CDR2 SASEGT. The CDR3 has 14 residues. The V end lost 1 base, the J end lost 0 bases, and 5 bases lay between the germline ends.

In its sample, this clonotype was seen many times. V is TRBV28 and J is TRBJ2-7, with D tentatively TRBD1 (5 bases). The CDR3 spans 13 residues. Germline CDR1 reads MDHEN; CDR2 reads SYDVKM. Between the trimmed V and J ends, which lost 7 bases and 3 bases, there was a span of 13 bases. In DNA, the CDR3 is TGTGCCAGCACTCGACAGCATAACTACGAGCAGTACTTC. Its translation: CASTRQHNYEQYF.

Many counts were recorded for this clonotype. The J gene is TRBJ2-1, the V gene TRBV18; TRBD1 or TRBD2 may be the D gene (5 bases each). CDR1 and CDR2 from the germline V gene are KGHSH and LQKENI. There are 11 residues in the CDR3. Trimming cost V 3 bases and J 8 bases, with 5 bases left between them. The CDR3 loop is CASSPGDEQFF. The CDR3, as DNA: TGTGCCAGCTCACCGGGGGATGAGCAGTTCTTC. The variable domain in full, completed from reference TRBV18 and TRBJ2-1, reads NAGVMQNPRHLVRRRGQEARLRCSPMKGHSHVYWYRQLPEEGLKFMVYLQKENIIDESGMPKERFSAEFPKEGPSILRIQQVVRGDSAAYFCASSPGDEQFFGPGTRLTVL.

A few counts support this clonotype. The chain joins TRBV4-1 to TRBJ2-1, with D hard to call. Trimming took 0 bases from V and 3 from J, leaving 9 bases between them. The length of the CDR3 is 15 residues. Germline CDR1 reads MGHRA; CDR2 reads YSYEKL. The CDR3 nucleotides read TGCGCCAGCAGCCAAGAAAGTTTTAGCTACAATGAGCAGTTCTTC. This gives the protein CASSQESFSYNEQFF.

This clonotype showed up many times. This sequence joins TRBV20-1 and TRBJ1-2, with TRBD1 as a possible D gene (6 bases). The V end lost 6 bases, the J end lost 6 bases, and 23 bases lay between the germline ends. The length of the CDR3 is 15 residues. The V gene's germline CDR1 is DFQATT and CDR2 SNEGSKA (reference sequence). The CDR3 loop reads CSAHDNMGGADGYTF. In nucleotides, the CDR3 is TGCAGTGCCCACGACAATATGGGGGGCGCAGATGGCTACACCTTC.

Many counts were recorded for this clonotype. The rearrangement joins TRBV11-3 to TRBJ1-2; D is perhaps TRBD1 (6 bases). In germline, CDR1 is SGHNT, CDR2 YENEEA. The ends were cut back, 3 bases at V and 6 bases at J, with 14 bases in the middle. The CDR3 runs 14 residues. The CDR3 nucleotides are TGTGCCAGCAGCTTGGGACGTCCAGGGGATGGCTACACCTTC. Translation gives CASSLGRPGDGYTF. The whole variable domain, remainder taken from reference TRBV11-3 and TRBJ1-2, is EAGVVQSPRYKIIEKKQPVAFWCNPISGHNTLYWYLQNLGQGPELLIRYENEEAVDDSQLPKDRFSAERLKGVDSTLKIQPAELGDSAVYLCASSLGRPGDGYTFGSGTRLTVV.

This chain uses TRBV11-2 with TRBJ2-7; 12 bases are shared with TRBD1. Germline CDR1 is SGHAT and CDR2 is FQNNGV. The CDR3 totals 16 residues. V shed 1 base, J shed 1 base, and the junction held 2 bases outside the gene matches. The CDR3 sequence: CASSLGGQGASYEQYF. The CDR3, as DNA: TGTGCCAGCAGCTTAGGGGGACAGGGGGCTTCCTACGAGCAGTACTTC.

This clonotype was counted ten times or more. This chain joins TRBV20-1 and TRBJ1-2, with no clear D. Trimming took 3 bases from V and 8 from J, leaving 13 bases between them. Looked up from germline, CDR1 is DFQATT and CDR2 is SNEGSKA (reference sequence). This CDR3 is 12 amino acids long. CDR3 in amino acids: CSASDQPGGYTF. The CDR3 DNA follows: TGCAGTGCTAGTGACCAACCTGGGGGCTACACCTTC.

This clonotype occurred many times. This chain connects TRBV28 to TRBJ2-2; 7 bases match TRBD1. The J segment lost 5 bases and the V segment lost 5 bases, leaving 8 bases of the junction unmatched. The CDR3 has 15 residues. The V gene's germline CDR1 is MDHEN and CDR2 SYDVKM. Here the CDR3 reads CASSPPDRLTGELFF. The CDR3 DNA sequence: TGTGCCAGCAGTCCACCGGACAGGTTGACCGGGGAGCTGTTTTTT.

This clonotype occurred many times. The V gene is TRBV7-9, the J gene TRBJ2-7; TRBD1 agrees at 7 bases. With V trimmed by 6 bases and J by 0 bases, 8 bases remained unmatched. There are 15 residues in the CDR3. The germline V gene encodes CDR1 SEHNR and CDR2 FQNEAQ (reference sequence). CDR3 amino acids: CASSSDREYSYEQYF. In DNA, the CDR3 is TGTGCCAGCAGTTCCGACAGGGAATACTCCTACGAGCAGTACTTC.